A single sample gave rise to the 29 T cell receptor beta chains below, sequenced in a study of shared clonotypes between healthy human individuals (TCRdb year 2020). CD8 naive samples were obtained by positive selection for CCR7 among CD45RO-negative cells, yielding a CD45RA+CCR7+ population from which TemRA cells were excluded. Libraries were built with the immunoSEQ multiplex PCR assay. TCRdb re-hosts the immuneACCESS table, in-frame sequences only. Its copies lack some clones; in the studies checked, an unresolved V gene accounts for under half of them, and the cause for the rest is not known. The sample includes about 2 million clones, with about 95% observed a single time. The ten largest clonotypes hold 0.95% to 1.5% of the sample. Material for sequencing was naive CD8+ T cells sorted from blood. What the cell subset or site label conveys for this sample: CD45RA+CCR7+. The origin of the receptors is a young man in good health.

The CDR3 reads CAWRLTPDGNTIYF. The CDR3 DNA reads TGTGCCTGGAGGCTAACCCCAGATGGAAACACCATATATTTT. V and J are TRBV30 and TRBJ1-3, with D unresolved. Per the germline V gene, CDR1 is GTSNPN and CDR2 is SVGIG (reference sequence). Between the trimmed V and J ends, which lost 3 bases and 3 bases, there was a span of 12 bases. The CDR3 is 14 amino acids.

V is TRBV2 and J is TRBJ2-3; D is ambiguous. In germline, CDR1 is SNHLY, CDR2 FYNNEI. Trimming stripped 3 bases from V and 2 bases from J, with 6 bases between. This CDR3 region has 13 residues. The CDR3 DNA follows: TGTGCCAGCAGTGACTACTACACAGATACGCAGTATTTT. It encodes CASSDYYTDTQYF.

The rearrangement joins TRBV5-5 to TRBJ2-7; TRBD2 aligns across 11 bases. Looked up from germline, CDR1 is SGHKS and CDR2 is YYEKEE (reference sequence). This CDR3 has 14 amino acids. Trimming cost V 2 bases and J 2 bases; bases outside gene matches: 0. The CDR3 loop is CASSFSGRAYEQYF. The CDR3 DNA sequence: TGTGCCAGCAGCTTTAGCGGGAGGGCCTACGAGCAGTACTTC. The whole variable domain, filled in from reference TRBV5-5 and TRBJ2-7, reads DAGVTQSPTHLIKTRGQQVTLRCSPISGHKSVSWYQQVLGQGPQFIFQYYEKEERGRGNFPDRFSARQFPNYSSELNVNALLLGDSALYLCASSFSGRAYEQYFGPGTRLTVT.

The chain couples TRBV10-3 to TRBJ2-1; 11 bases are shared with TRBD1. This CDR3 has 13 amino acids. V was clipped by 11 bases and J by 5 bases; unmatched bases: 5. The germline CDR1 and CDR2 sequences are ENHRY and SYGVKD. This CDR3 is CAGQGAGNNEQFF. In DNA, the CDR3 is TGTGCCGGACAGGGGGCGGGAAACAATGAGCAGTTCTTC.

The chain joins TRBV27 to TRBJ1-5; D is undetermined. Trimming cost V 0 bases and J 5 bases, with 5 bases left between them. Germline CDR1 MNHEY, CDR2 SMNVEV (reference sequence). CDR3 length: 13 amino acids. In DNA, the CDR3 is TGTGCCAGCAGTTTATCGCGCGATCAGCCCCAGCATTTT. Protein product: CASSLSRDQPQHF.

This clone was found once. The V gene is TRBV4-1, the J gene TRBJ2-3; 8 bases agree with TRBD2. CDR3 length: 16 residues. V lost 0 bases and J lost 2; bases outside the gene matches: 4. Germline CDR1 reads MGHRA; CDR2 reads YSYEKL. The CDR3 coding sequence is TGCGCCAGCAGCCAAGATTTAGCGGGATCCACAGATACGCAGTATTTT. It encodes CASSQDLAGSTDTQYF.

The CDR3 sequence: CASSFPGGIGGNTEAFF. As DNA, the CDR3 is TGTGCCAGCAGCTTCCCCGGGGGGATTGGGGGAAACACTGAAGCTTTCTTT. The V call is TRBV7-9, the J call TRBJ1-1; possible D gene TRBD1, 5 bases. Per the germline V gene, CDR1 is SEHNR and CDR2 is FQNEAQ (reference sequence). V was clipped by 3 bases and J by 2 bases, with 19 bases between them. The CDR3 has 17 amino acids.

This clone was seen a few times. This sequence joins TRBV18 and TRBJ2-7, with 10 bases fitting TRBD1. Germline V CDR1 and CDR2: KGHSH, LQKENI. The CDR3 extends over 15 amino acids. V gave up 3 bases and J gave up 1 base; unmatched junction bases: 3. As DNA, the CDR3 is TGTGCCAGCTCACCGAGGGACAGGGGTTCCTACGAGCAGTACTTC. Translation: CASSPRDRGSYEQYF. The whole variable domain, filled in from reference TRBV18 and TRBJ2-7, reads NAGVMQNPRHLVRRRGQEARLRCSPMKGHSHVYWYRQLPEEGLKFMVYLQKENIIDESGMPKERFSAEFPKEGPSILRIQQVVRGDSAAYFCASSPRDRGSYEQYFGPGTRLTVT.

The chain joins TRBV30 to TRBJ1-2; D uncertain. The germline gives CDR1 GTSNPN, CDR2 SVGIG (reference sequence). This CDR3 contains 15 residues. The ends were cut back, 0 bases at V and 4 bases at J, with 15 bases in the middle. The CDR3: CAWSVRTGSSYGYTF. The DNA of the CDR3 is TGTGCCTGGAGTGTACGGACGGGGTCGAGCTATGGCTACACCTTC.

For this clone: One end of the junction fails to match germline, which may point to a read error. This chain joins TRBV29-1 and TRBJ1-2; the D is unclear. The CDR3 has 12 amino acids. Per the germline V gene, CDR1 is SQVTM and CDR2 is ANQGSEA. The CDR3 is CSAEDTNFGYTF. CDR3 in DNA: TGCAGCGCTGAAGATACCAATTTTGGCTACACCTTC.

This chain joins TRBV15 and TRBJ2-7, with D perhaps matching TRBD1 or TRBD2 (5 bases each). In germline, CDR1 is LNHNV, CDR2 YYDKDF (reference sequence). Trimming cost V 1 base and J 3 bases, with 13 bases left between them. CDR3 length equals 15 residues. For the CDR3, the DNA is TGTGCCACCAGCAGAGCCAGGGACGGCCACTACGAGCAGTACTTC. Translation gives CATSRARDGHYEQYF.

This clone was seen just once. This chain joins TRBV13 and TRBJ2-5, with 11 bases aligning to TRBD1. Germline trimming cut 3 bases from V and 5 bases from J; bases unmatched to any gene: 8. The CDR3 has 16 amino acids. CDR1 is PRHDT, CDR2 FYEKMQ, per germline (reference sequence). CDR3 coding DNA: TGTGCCAGCAGCTTTACCGGGACAGGGGGTTTGGAGACCCAGTACTTC. Translated: CASSFTGTGGLETQYF.

A remark on this clone: Other DNA sequences from this sample encode an identical CDR3 as well. The rearrangement uses TRBV6-5 and TRBJ1-4, with 8 positions matching TRBD1. The V gene's germline CDR1 is MNHEY and CDR2 SVGAGI. J lost 8 bases, V lost 5 bases, and 7 bases had no gene match. The CDR3 spans 14 residues. The CDR3 spells CASSPDRGWEKLFF. As DNA, the CDR3 is TGTGCCAGCAGTCCCGACAGGGGTTGGGAAAAACTGTTTTTT.

The chain is built from TRBV4-3 and TRBJ1-1; D is undetermined. V lost 1 base, J lost 0 bases, and 6 bases lay in between. Per the germline V gene, CDR1 is LGHNA and CDR2 is YSLEER. The CDR3 sequence is 14 residues long. The CDR3 spells CASSQAAMNTEAFF. In DNA, the CDR3 is TGCGCCAGCAGCCAAGCAGCCATGAACACTGAAGCTTTCTTT.

The gene calls are TRBV13 and TRBJ1-6; D call uncertain. Trimming took off 0 bases at V and 10 bases at J, with 4 bases between the two ends. From germline, CDR1 is PRHDT and CDR2 FYEKMQ (reference sequence). The CDR3 is 12 amino acids. The DNA for the CDR3 is TGTGCCAGCAGCTTAGGTGCCTCACCCCTCCACTTT. Residues: CASSLGASPLHF.

The rearrangement links TRBV9 to TRBJ2-1; no clear D. V gave up 4 bases and J gave up 0 bases, with 11 bases separating them. CDR3 length: 15 residues. Germline V gene data show CDR1 as SGDLS and CDR2 as YYNGEE. In nucleotides, the CDR3 is TGTGCCAGCAGCTTTCGATCGAGCTCCTACAATGAGCAGTTCTTC. It encodes CASSFRSSSYNEQFF.

The V and J genes are TRBV19 and TRBJ1-1; D is perhaps TRBD1 (6 bases). The CDR3 sequence is 14 residues long. V was clipped by 5 bases and J by 1 base, with 11 bases between them. Germline CDR1 is LNHDA and CDR2 is SQIVND (reference sequence). CDR3 bases: TGTGCCAGTAGTTTGACCAGGGGGAACACTGAAGCTTTCTTT. Protein: CASSLTRGNTEAFF.

CDR3 in amino acids: CASTREAGGTNSPLHF. CDR3 nucleotides: TGTGCCAGCACCCGAGAAGCGGGGGGCACTAATTCACCCCTCCACTTT. The chain links TRBV6-6 to TRBJ1-6; TRBD1 might be the D (6 bases). Trimming stripped 7 bases from V and 6 bases from J, with 19 bases between. Germline V gives CDR1 MNHNY, CDR2 SVGAGI (reference sequence). This CDR3 has 16 residues.

The chain employs TRBV7-9 and TRBJ2-5, with no clear D. Germline assignment: CDR1 SEHNR and CDR2 FQNEAQ (reference sequence). This CDR3 has 12 residues. The V gene lost 8 bases and the J gene lost 0 bases, with 7 bases spanning the gap. DNA of the CDR3: TGTGCCAGCCGACACTACCAAGAGACCCAGTACTTC. It is translated as CASRHYQETQYF.

This clone was seen only once. The V call is TRBV19, the J call TRBJ2-3; possibly TRBD2 for D (5 bases). Germline values: CDR1 LNHDA, CDR2 SQIVND (reference sequence). The length of the CDR3 is 15 residues. With 1 base removed from V and 0 bases from J, the gap between germline ends came to 8 bases. The CDR3 bases are TGTGCCAGTAGTATAGGAGGGATTAGCACAGATACGCAGTATTTT. Translating gives CASSIGGISTDTQYF.

The V and J genes are TRBV19 and TRBJ2-7; 9 positions agree with TRBD1. Germline V gives CDR1 LNHDA, CDR2 SQIVND (reference sequence). This CDR3 is built from 15 residues. The J segment lost 2 bases and the V segment lost 5 bases, leaving 7 bases of the junction unmatched. CDR3 nucleotide sequence: TGTGCCAGTAGTTCGATGACAGGGGGACCCTACGAGCAGTACTTC. Translated: CASSSMTGGPYEQYF. The variable domain in full, with the rest retrieved from reference TRBV19 and TRBJ2-7, is DGGITQSPKYLFRKEGQNVTLSCEQNLNHDAMYWYRQDPGQGLRLIYYSQIVNDFQKGDIAEGYSVSREKKESFPLTVTSAQKNPTAFYLCASSSMTGGPYEQYFGPGTRLTVT.

Remarks on this clone: At one of its ends the junction is not consistent with the germline gene, which may arise from a read error. V gene TRBV7-7 combines with J gene TRBJ2-1, with 8 nucleotides matching TRBD2. The CDR3 is 15 amino acids. Germline V CDR1 and CDR2: SSHAT, FNYEAQ (reference sequence). The CDR3 region has the DNA TGTGCTAGCAGCTTAGGGGTAGCGGGACTCAATGAGCAGTTCTTC. The encoded protein is CASSLGVAGLNEQFF.

Remarks on this clone: The sample contains more than one DNA sequence encoding this CDR3. The chain couples TRBV19 to TRBJ1-1, with unresolved D. The CDR3 extends over 14 amino acids. Germline assignment: CDR1 LNHDA and CDR2 SQIVND (reference sequence). The germline V and J ends were trimmed by 5 bases and 1 base, with 11 bases remaining between them. The CDR3: CASSSPRGNTEAFF. The CDR3 region has the DNA TGTGCCAGTAGTTCCCCCCGGGGGAACACTGAAGCTTTCTTT.

This chain uses TRBV27 with TRBJ2-2; D perhaps matches TRBD1 (6 bases). CDR1 is MNHEY and CDR2 is SMNVEV in the germline V gene (reference sequence). V was trimmed by 10 bases and J by 6 bases, leaving 12 bases between them. This CDR3 has 12 residues. The CDR3 nucleotides are TGTGCCACCCGTACAGGGTCCGGGGAGCTGTTTTTT. Its protein is CATRTGSGELFF.

Only one count was recorded for this clone. The V call is TRBV6-6, the J call TRBJ1-1, with TRBD1 identical over 7 bases. CDR1 MNHNY and CDR2 SVGAGI come from the germline V gene (reference sequence). V shed 5 bases and J 3 bases; nucleotides not matched to a gene: 6. The CDR3 extends over 14 amino acids. The CDR3 is CASSQTGWDTEAFF. DNA of the CDR3: TGTGCCAGCAGTCAGACAGGGTGGGACACTGAAGCTTTCTTT.

V is TRBV4-1 and J is TRBJ2-5, with 8 bases identical to TRBD2. Trimming cost V 4 bases and J 4 bases; bases outside gene matches: 8. Germline CDR1 is MGHRA and CDR2 is YSYEKL. The CDR3 covers 15 residues. The CDR3 reads CASSPEPGGVETQYF. The CDR3 DNA is TGCGCCAGCAGCCCGGAACCGGGAGGGGTAGAGACCCAGTACTTC.

The CDR3 region has the DNA TGTGCCAGCAGTGAAATTTGGGACACAGCTAATGAAAAACTGTTTTTT. Protein sequence: CASSEIWDTANEKLFF. The chain carries TRBV2 and TRBJ1-4; TRBD1 might be the D (6 bases). Germline V gene data show CDR1 as SNHLY and CDR2 as FYNNEI. The length of the CDR3 is 16 residues. Trimming stripped 2 bases from V and 3 bases from J, with 13 bases between.

The chain joins TRBV30 to TRBJ1-1; D is perhaps TRBD1 (6 bases). V was trimmed by 4 bases and J by 10 bases, leaving 19 bases between them. The V gene's germline CDR1 is GTSNPN and CDR2 SVGIG (reference sequence). This CDR3 has 13 residues. For the CDR3, the DNA is TGTGCCTGGAAGGTCGTTGCAGGGGAAGTAGCTTTCTTT. Amino acids: CAWKVVAGEVAFF.

This clone was recorded only once. At one boundary the junction diverges from the germline segment, which might be a read error. The chain employs TRBV7-7 and TRBJ2-2, with TRBD2 matching over 9 bases. Looked up from germline, CDR1 is SSHAT and CDR2 is FNYEAQ (reference sequence). The CDR3 covers 18 residues. CDR3 bases: TGTGCTAGCAGCTTAGGCTACATAGCGGGGGAGAAAACCGGGGAGCTGTTTTTT. Translating gives CASSLGYIAGEKTGELFF.